This T cell receptor beta chain was documented in a study of somatic mutations in cytotoxic T cells in rheumatoid arthritis. Turning to the study itself: In some cases, T-cell populations stained with V beta antibodies were flow-sorted at nearly 100% purity, and these included V beta1+ cells sequenced for TCRB.

Sequencing used immunoSEQ multiplex PCR; TCRdb keeps in-frame clones, though not all of them. There are about 12,000 clones in the sample; 70% to 80% occur only once, and roughly an eighth lies in the top ten. Germline V lookup: CDR1 SGHTA, CDR2 FQGNSA. V lost 1 base, J lost 5 bases, and 7 bases stayed unmatched. The CDR3 is 16 residues long. Study results and caveats: A largest CD8+ clone above 20% of CD8+ cells occurred in 8 of 65 patients.

The CD4+ and CD8+ fractions came from positive magnetic bead selection and were purity-checked by flow cytometry. In the case of this clone: Its target is not known.

The chain is built from TRBV7-2 and TRBJ2-2, with 7 bases that match TRBD2. The sequenced sample was CD8+ T cells sorted from blood. The sequence derives from a man in his forties or fifties in good health. The CDR3 DNA reads as TGTGCCAGCAGCTTAGGCCCCGGGGGGTTAACCGGGGAGCTGTTTTTT. Protein: CASSLGPGGLTGELFF.